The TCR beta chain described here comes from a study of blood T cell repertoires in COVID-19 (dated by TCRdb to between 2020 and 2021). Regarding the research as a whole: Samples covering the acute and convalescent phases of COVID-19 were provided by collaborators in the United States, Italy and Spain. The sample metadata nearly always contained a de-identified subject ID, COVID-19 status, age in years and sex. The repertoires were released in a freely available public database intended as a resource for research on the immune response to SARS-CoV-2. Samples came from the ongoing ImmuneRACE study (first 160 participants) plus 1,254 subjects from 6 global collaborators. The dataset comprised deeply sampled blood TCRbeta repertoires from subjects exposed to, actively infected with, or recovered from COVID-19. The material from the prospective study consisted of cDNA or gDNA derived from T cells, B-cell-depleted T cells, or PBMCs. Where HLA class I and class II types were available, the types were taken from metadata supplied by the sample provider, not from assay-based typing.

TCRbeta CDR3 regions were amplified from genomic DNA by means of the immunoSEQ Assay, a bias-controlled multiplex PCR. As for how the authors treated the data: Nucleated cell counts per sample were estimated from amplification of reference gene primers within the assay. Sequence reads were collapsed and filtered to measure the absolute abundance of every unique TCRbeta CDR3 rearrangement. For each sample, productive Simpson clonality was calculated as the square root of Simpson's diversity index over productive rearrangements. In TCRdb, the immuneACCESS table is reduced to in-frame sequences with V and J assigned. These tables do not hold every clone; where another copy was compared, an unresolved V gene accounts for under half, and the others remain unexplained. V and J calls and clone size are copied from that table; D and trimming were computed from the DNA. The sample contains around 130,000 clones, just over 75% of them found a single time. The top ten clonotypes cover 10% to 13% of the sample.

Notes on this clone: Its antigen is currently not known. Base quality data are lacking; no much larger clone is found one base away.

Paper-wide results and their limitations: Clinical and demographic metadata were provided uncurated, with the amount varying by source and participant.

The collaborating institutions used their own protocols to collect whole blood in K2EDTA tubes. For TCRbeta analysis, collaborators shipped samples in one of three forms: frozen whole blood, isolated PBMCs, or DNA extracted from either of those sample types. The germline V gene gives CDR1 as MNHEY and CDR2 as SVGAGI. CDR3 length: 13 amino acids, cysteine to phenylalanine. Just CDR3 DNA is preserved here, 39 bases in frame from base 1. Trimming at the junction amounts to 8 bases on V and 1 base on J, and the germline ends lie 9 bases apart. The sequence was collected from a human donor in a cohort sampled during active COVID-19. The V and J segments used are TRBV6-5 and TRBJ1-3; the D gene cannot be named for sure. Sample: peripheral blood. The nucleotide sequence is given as TGTGCCAGCGCCATTGCGTCTGGAAACACCATATATTTT. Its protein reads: CASAIASGNTIYF.